The clone carrying this T cell receptor beta chain was counted once. This sample stems from a study of cytomegalovirus exposure and HLA in healthy donors. The PCR contained 60 Vbeta and 13 Jbeta primers. TCRdb's table, derived via immunoSEQ multiplex PCR, lists solely in-frame clones and lacks some. Of around 140,000 clones in the sample, approximately 84% were seen once. This TCR came from a woman aged 55-69 years in good health and CMV-seropositive. The sample taken for sequencing was PBMCs.

CDR3 nucleotide sequence: TGTGCCTGGAGCCGCCTAGCCGACACCGGGGAGCTGTTTTTT. Translating gives CAWSRLADTGELFF. The chain combines TRBV30 with TRBJ2-2; a possible D gene is TRBD2 (5 bases). This CDR3 is 14 amino acids long. The germline V gene has CDR1 GTSNPN and CDR2 SVGIG (reference sequence). V lost 3 bases and J lost 3, with 11 bases in between.